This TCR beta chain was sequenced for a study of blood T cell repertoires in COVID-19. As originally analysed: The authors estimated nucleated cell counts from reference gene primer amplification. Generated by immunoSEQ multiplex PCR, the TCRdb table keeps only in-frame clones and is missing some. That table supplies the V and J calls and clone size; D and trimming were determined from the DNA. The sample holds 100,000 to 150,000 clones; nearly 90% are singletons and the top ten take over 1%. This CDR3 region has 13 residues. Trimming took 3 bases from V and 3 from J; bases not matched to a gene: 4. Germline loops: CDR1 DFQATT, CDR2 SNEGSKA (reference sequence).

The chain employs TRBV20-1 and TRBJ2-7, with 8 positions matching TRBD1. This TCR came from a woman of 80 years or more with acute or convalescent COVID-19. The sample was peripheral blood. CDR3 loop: CSASVGQGYEQYF. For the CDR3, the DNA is TGCAGTGCTAGTGTCGGACAGGGCTACGAGCAGTACTTC.